This T cell receptor (beta chain) was captured by sequencing in a study of PD-1 blockade in classical Hodgkin lymphoma. Some clones are missing from TCRdb's copy, which holds only in-frame ones; the method was immunoSEQ multiplex PCR. The table records 20,000 to 30,000 clones, 70% to 90% of them present only once. For this clone: The antigen remains undetermined.

Study-wide points: Whereas CD4+ TCR diversity had risen significantly by C4D1, CD8+ TCR diversity had not. It was reported that newly diagnosed patients had less baseline TCR diversity than healthy donors. Nivolumab initiated under 1 year post-ASCT led to patient exclusion.

Time point reported: cycle 4 day 1 (C4D1), after more than five weeks of nivolumab. Every patient was affected by relapse after autologous stem cell transplantation, while exposure to brentuximab vedotin was not uniform. The input for sequencing was peripheral blood mononuclear cells (PBMCs), taken before the fourth cycle of nivolumab. This TCR was sampled from a human donor with classical Hodgkin lymphoma.

The CDR3 nucleotides read TGTGCCAGCAGGTGGGGTGGCCACGAGCAGTACTTC. It translates to CASRWGGHEQYF. The chain recombines TRBV6-1 with TRBJ2-7; D not resolved. The CDR3 covers 12 residues. The V gene lost 6 bases and the J gene lost 5 bases, with 11 bases spanning the gap. Germline values: CDR1 MNHNS, CDR2 SASEGT.